A single sample gave rise to the 11 T cell receptor beta chains below, sequenced in a study of CD8+ T cells in alopecia areata. It was cDNA, reverse transcribed from extracted RNA, that served as the sequencing template. Clones were read by immunoSEQ multiplex PCR, and TCRdb kept only the in-frame ones, dropping some. The sample holds roughly 110,000 clones, roughly three fifths seen once. Described treatment: oral pan-JAK inhibitor, 5-10 mg twice daily. Specimen: CD8+ T cells sorted from blood, collected at week 24, from a patient treated with tofacitinib. The receptors shown here come from a human donor with alopecia areata.

This clone was seen more than once but under ten times. The chain employs TRBV11-2 and TRBJ2-7; 7 nucleotides agree with TRBD2. CDR1 SGHAT and CDR2 FQNNGV come from the germline V gene. Germline trimming cut 1 base from V and 3 bases from J; bases unmatched to any gene: 9. This CDR3 comprises 16 residues. The CDR3 DNA reads TGTGCCAGCAGCTTAGGTGAGGGAGGGGCCGGCTACGAGCAGTACTTC. It encodes CASSLGEGGAGYEQYF.

This clone was picked up a small number of times. The chain recombines TRBV6-1 with TRBJ2-6; D gene unclear. From germline, CDR1 is MNHNS and CDR2 SASEGT. Trimming took off 1 base at V and 0 bases at J, with 4 bases between the two ends. The CDR3 loop spans 15 amino acids. CDR3 nucleotides: TGTGCCAGCAGTGAAGACGGCTCTGGGGCCAACGTCCTGACTTTC. Its translation: CASSEDGSGANVLTF.

This clone was found a few times. V usage is TRBV21-1 and J usage is TRBJ2-1; no check of the table's D call, TRBD1, against the DNA was made. TRBV21-1 represents a pseudogene. The CDR3 has 15 amino acids. CDR3 in amino acids: CASSKTGHSSNEQFF. CDR3 coding DNA: TGTGCCAGCAGCAAGACAGGGCACTCCTCTAATGAGCAGTTCTTC.

The table lists this clone with many counts. This CDR3 reads CASSLDRGGTEAFF. CDR3 nucleotide sequence: TGTGCCAGCAGCTTAGACAGGGGTGGGACTGAAGCTTTCTTT. V usage is TRBV7-2 and J usage is TRBJ1-1, with TRBD1 matching 7 bases. CDR1 SGHTA and CDR2 FQGNSA come from the germline V gene. The CDR3 has 14 amino acids. Trimming took 1 base from V and 5 from J; bases not matched to a gene: 4.

This clone was seen a few times. This chain joins TRBV15 and TRBJ2-2, with D possibly being TRBD2 (5 bases). Germline CDR1 and CDR2: LNHNV and YYDKDF (reference sequence). CDR3 length: 15 residues. Trimming left V 1 base short and J 5 bases short, with 11 bases between. The CDR3 DNA follows: TGTGCCACCAGCAGAGGGGCGGAGGAAACCGGGGAGCTGTTTTTT. Its protein is CATSRGAEETGELFF.

For the CDR3, the DNA is TGCGCCAGCAGCCAAGACTCGACAGACTACGAGCAGTACTTC. Its translation is CASSQDSTDYEQYF. The J gene is TRBJ2-7, the V gene TRBV4-3; D might be TRBD1 (5 bases). Per germline, CDR1 LGHNA and CDR2 YSLEER. CDR3 size: 14 residues. V lost 0 bases and J 3 bases, leaving 9 bases between the germline ends.

This chain links TRBV9 with TRBJ1-1, with TRBD1 matching 8 bases. Germline CDR1 and CDR2: SGDLS and YYNGEE. V gave up 4 bases and J gave up 2 bases; unmatched junction bases: 10. This CDR3 spans 16 amino acids. CDR3 sequence reads: CASSIRDRTHNTEAFF. The CDR3, as DNA: TGTGCCAGCAGCATCCGGGACAGGACGCATAACACTGAAGCTTTCTTT.

The V gene is TRBV27, the J gene TRBJ2-1; the D gene is possibly TRBD2 (5 bases). The germline CDR1 and CDR2 sequences are MNHEY and SMNVEV (reference sequence). V lost 4 bases and J 6 bases, leaving 10 bases between the germline ends. The CDR3 sequence is 13 residues long. CDR3 in amino acids: CASSSGYPNEQFF. The CDR3 coding sequence is TGTGCCAGCAGTTCGGGGTACCCCAATGAGCAGTTCTTC.

J is TRBJ1-4 and V is TRBV5-6; no clear D. The germline CDR1 and CDR2 sequences are SGHDT and YYEEEE. This CDR3 is built from 13 residues. V was cut by 3 bases and J by 4 bases, with 7 bases left in between. The CDR3 DNA reads TGTGCCAGCAGCTCGGAAATTAATGAAAAACTGTTTTTT. It specifies CASSSEINEKLFF.

CDR3 loop: CASSQRGWVDEQFF. DNA for the CDR3: TGTGCCAGCAGCCAGAGGGGCTGGGTCGATGAGCAGTTCTTC. The chain couples TRBV27 to TRBJ2-1; D tentatively fits TRBD1 or TRBD2 (5 bases each). Deletions cut 6 bases from V and 8 bases from J, with 17 bases between. Germline lookup yields CDR1 MNHEY and CDR2 SMNVEV (reference sequence). CDR3 length: 14 amino acids.

In its sample, this clone was seen a few times. The chain joins TRBV7-8 to TRBJ2-1, with D possibly being TRBD2 (5 bases). Trimming removed 1 base at V and 7 bases at J, with 5 bases between. CDR3 length equals 12 residues. Germline lookup yields CDR1 SGHVS and CDR2 FQNEAQ. The CDR3 nucleotides read TGTGCCAGCAGCTTAGGGAGGAATGAGCAGTTCTTC. It is translated as CASSLGRNEQFF.